This T cell receptor beta chain comes out of a study of T-cell memory formation after mild COVID-19. Constant-segment primers and 5'RACE yielded cDNA libraries for TCR alpha and TCR beta, each carrying sample barcodes and UMIs. In TCRdb, the 5' RACE reads were re-called with MiXCR into one record per CDR3 protein. The table includes 55,000 to 75,000 distinct CDR3 sequences, roughly a quarter detected once. This CDR3 is built from 14 residues. The V end was cut by 4 bases, the J end by 2 bases, with 12 bases between. Germline loops: CDR1 SGHDN, CDR2 FVKESK. Study-wide results and caveats: Those CD4+ clones that contracted were mainly in CM and EM (CD8+ ones in EMRA). Contracting clones from day 15 to 85 showed balanced CD4/CD8; later expanders favored CD4+.

About this clonotype itself: The antigen remains undetermined.

This TCR came from a man younger than 30 who had mild COVID-19 (a few samples of this study predate the infection). Cell type and time point are not known. The chain combines TRBV14 with TRBJ2-7, with D perhaps assigned TRBD1 or TRBD2 (5 bases each). Sequenced input: PBMCs or a T cell subset sorted from them (not recorded which). The CDR3 nucleotides read TGTGCCAGCAGCCCCCCGGGACGGACCTACGAGCAGTACTTC. This translates into CASSPPGRTYEQYF.